The rows below give T cell receptor beta chains drawn from one sample of a study of Tregs in tolerant kidney transplant recipients. Only in-frame clones appear in the TCRdb table, and some are missing; sequencing was by immunoSEQ multiplex PCR. This sample yields about 110,000 clones, of which around 87% are seen a single time; roughly 0.35% belongs to the top ten. The source material was CD4+ T cells from blood, sampled before the transplant. These receptor sequences come from a human donor who received a combined kidney and bone marrow transplant. The CDR3 runs from the conserved cysteine through the conserved F or W. Fields, in order: V gene, D gene, clone size, J gene, CDR3 length, CDR3 protein, CDR3 DNA. A D gene is named only where the DNA matches it firmly. Clone sizes are given selectively: once, few, many, or a class where the clone is expanded.

>TRBV4-1|TRBD1|NA|TRBJ1-2|15
CASSHAGQGNSGYTF
TGCGCCAGCAGCCACGCGGGACAGGGGAACTCTGGCTACACCTTC
>TRBV9|NA|NA|TRBJ1-2|14
CASGTGTGSYGYTF
TGTGCCAGCGGGACGGGGACCGGGAGTTATGGCTACACCTTC
>TRBV6-5|NA|once|TRBJ2-5|14
CASSYSEYEETQYF
TGTGCCAGCAGTTACTCAGAGTACGAAGAGACCCAGTACTTC
>TRBV5-1|TRBD1|NA|TRBJ1-2|14
CASSLNQGEFGYTF
TGCGCCAGCAGCTTGAATCAGGGGGAGTTCGGCTACACCTTC
>TRBV7-2|TRBD1|NA|TRBJ1-2|13
CASSSSTGAGYTF
TGTGCCAGCAGCTCATCGACAGGGGCGGGCTACACCTTC
>TRBV18|NA|once|TRBJ2-1|15
CASSSKRVRGNEQFF
TGTGCCAGCTCATCGAAACGAGTCAGGGGCAATGAGCAGTTCTTC
>TRBV30|TRBD2|NA|TRBJ2-4|17
CAWSGLKGLGPKNIQYF
TGTGCCTGGAGTGGACTAAAGGGACTAGGACCCAAAAACATTCAGTACTTC
>TRBV11-2|TRBD1|once|TRBJ1-1|14
CASSSQTGGTEAFF
TGTGCCAGCAGCTCCCAAACAGGGGGCACTGAAGCTTTCTTT
>TRBV14|NA|NA|TRBJ2-1|12
CASSLRGSEQFF
TGTGCCAGCAGCCTTAGGGGGTCTGAGCAGTTCTTC
>TRBV10-3|TRBD2|NA|TRBJ2-3|14
CAISAGGPTDTQYF
TGTGCCATCAGTGCGGGGGGTCCCACAGATACGCAGTATTTT
>TRBV18|TRBD1|NA|TRBJ1-2|15
CASSPGQGAGYGYTF
TGTGCCAGCTCACCGGGACAGGGGGCTGGCTATGGCTACACCTTC
>TRBV7-2|TRBD1|NA|TRBJ2-7|15
CASSLGTGASYEQYF
TGTGCCAGCAGCTTAGGGACAGGGGCCTCCTACGAGCAGTACTTC
>TRBV18|NA|NA|TRBJ2-7|15
CASSPSLAEHYEQYF
TGTGCCAGCTCACCATCTCTAGCAGAGCACTACGAGCAGTACTTC
>TRBV29-1|NA|NA|TRBJ1-3|13
CSVRGSSGNTIYF
TGCAGCGTTCGAGGCAGCTCTGGAAACACCATATATTTT
>TRBV6-5|NA|NA|TRBJ2-2|14
CAASRGANTGELFF
TGTGCCGCCTCACGCGGGGCGAACACCGGGGAGCTGTTTTTT
>TRBV6-1|TRBD1|few|TRBJ2-3|14
CASSEGTGADTQYF
TGTGCCAGCAGTGAAGGGACAGGGGCAGATACGCAGTATTTT
>TRBV9|NA|NA|TRBJ1-1|14
CASSRGAGNTEAFF
TGTGCCAGCAGCCGCGGGGCGGGCAACACTGAAGCTTTCTTT
>TRBV28|NA|NA|TRBJ2-1|13
CASRLGLYNEQFF
TGTGCCAGCAGGTTGGGACTTTACAATGAGCAGTTCTTC
>TRBV15|TRBD2|NA|TRBJ2-1|16
CATSRGWRGDHNEQFF
TGTGCCACCAGCAGAGGGTGGCGGGGGGACCACAATGAGCAGTTCTTC
>TRBV19|NA|NA|TRBJ1-5|12
CASSKEIQPQHF
TGTGCCAGTAGCAAAGAGATTCAGCCCCAGCATTTT
>TRBV10-3|NA|once|TRBJ2-3|10
CASGTDTQYF
TGTGCCAGCGGGACAGATACGCAGTATTTT
>TRBV11-3|NA|NA|TRBJ1-1|13
CASSWQGNTEAFF
TGTGCCAGCAGCTGGCAGGGAAACACTGAAGCTTTCTTT
>TRBV5-1|TRBD1|NA|TRBJ2-7|14
CASSTGQGTYEQYF
TGCGCCAGCAGCACAGGACAGGGAACCTACGAGCAGTACTTC
>TRBV15|TRBD2|NA|TRBJ2-1|19
CATSRDSGGGTSSYNEQFF
TGTGCCACCAGCAGAGATTCGGGCGGCGGGACTAGCTCCTACAATGAGCAGTTCTTC
>TRBV28|NA|NA|TRBJ1-2|14
CASSLSGGNYGYTF
TGTGCCAGCAGTTTGTCGGGGGGAAACTATGGCTACACCTTC
>TRBV6-5|TRBD1|NA|TRBJ2-7|14
CASRPGTVAYEQYF
TGTGCCAGCAGGCCCGGGACAGTCGCCTACGAGCAGTACTTC
>TRBV2|NA|NA|TRBJ1-5|17
CASTQRTRTDSNQPQHF
TGTGCCAGCACACAAAGAACCCGGACAGATAGCAATCAGCCCCAGCATTTT
>TRBV19|TRBD1|NA|TRBJ2-7|13
CASRHQGAHEQYF
TGTGCCAGCCGCCACCAGGGGGCTCACGAGCAGTACTTC
>TRBV5-5|TRBD1|NA|TRBJ2-3|15
CASSPPQGAKDTQYF
TGTGCCAGCAGCCCCCCCCAGGGGGCAAAAGATACGCAGTATTTT
>TRBV6-1|TRBD1|NA|TRBJ1-4|13
CASRDRGHEKLFF
TGTGCCAGCAGAGACAGGGGTCATGAAAAACTGTTTTTT
>TRBV5-1|TRBD1|NA|TRBJ2-1|14
CASRGTVKINEQFF
TGCGCCAGCAGGGGGACAGTTAAGATCAATGAGCAGTTCTTC
>TRBV5-1|TRBD1|NA|TRBJ2-3|15
CASSLGDRDTDTQYF
TGCGCCAGCAGCTTGGGGGACAGGGACACAGATACGCAGTATTTT
>TRBV10-3|TRBD2|NA|TRBJ2-3|16
CAITRTSGMGVDTQYF
TGTGCCATCACCAGGACTAGCGGGATGGGCGTGGATACGCAGTATTTT
>TRBV7-2|TRBD2|once|TRBJ2-5|16
CASSLLGLADQETQYF
TGTGCCAGCAGCTTACTCGGACTAGCGGACCAAGAGACCCAGTACTTC
>TRBV5-1|TRBD2|NA|TRBJ2-1|14
CASSKLAGDNEQFF
TGCGCCAGCAGCAAACTAGCGGGAGACAATGAGCAGTTCTTC
>TRBV5-4|TRBD1|NA|TRBJ2-1|16
CASSPKGQGSLNEQFF
TGTGCCAGCAGCCCTAAAGGACAGGGATCACTCAATGAGCAGTTCTTC
>TRBV5-4|TRBD2|NA|TRBJ2-2|16
CASSLGGGLSPGELFF
TGTGCCAGCAGCCTGGGGGGGGGTTTGTCACCCGGGGAGCTGTTTTTT
>TRBV6-6|TRBD2|NA|TRBJ2-3|15
CASSRLAVGTDTQYF
TGTGCCAGCAGTCGACTAGCGGTCGGGACAGATACGCAGTATTTT
>TRBV28|TRBD1|NA|TRBJ1-5|15
CASRYRGRGQYAQHF
TGTGCCAGCAGGTACAGGGGGCGCGGACAGTACGCCCAGCATTTT
>TRBV13|TRBD2|NA|TRBJ2-1|15
CASSPEGGRADEQFF
TGTGCCAGCAGCCCGGAGGGCGGGAGGGCCGATGAGCAGTTCTTC
>TRBV6-6|NA|NA|TRBJ2-7|13
CASSQDMTYEQYF
TGTGCCAGCTCACAAGACATGACCTACGAGCAGTACTTC
>TRBV6-5|NA|NA|TRBJ1-3|13
CASRRTFGNTIYF
TGTGCCAGCAGGCGGACATTCGGAAACACCATATATTTT
>TRBV28|TRBD1|NA|TRBJ2-5|15
CASSLGTGGAETQYF
TGTGCCAGCAGTTTGGGGACAGGGGGGGCAGAGACCCAGTACTTC
>TRBV10-1|TRBD1|NA|TRBJ2-4|15
CASSEQRTGADIQYF
TGCGCCAGCAGTGAGCAAAGGACAGGGGCTGACATTCAGTACTTC
>TRBV4-1|NA|NA|TRBJ2-3|13
CASSQANPDTQYF
TGCGCCAGCAGCCAAGCTAACCCAGATACGCAGTATTTT
>TRBV10-1|NA|few|TRBJ2-2|15
CASSESRGTTGELFF
TGCGCCAGCAGTGAGTCTCGGGGGACCACCGGGGAGCTGTTTTTT
>TRBV7-9|NA|NA|TRBJ2-7|12
CASSSVSYEQYF
TGTGCCAGCAGCTCCGTCTCCTACGAGCAGTACTTC
>TRBV2|NA|few|TRBJ2-7|13
CASSGGNNYEQYF
TGTGCCAGCAGTGGAGGGAATAACTACGAGCAGTACTTC
>TRBV10-1|TRBD1|NA|TRBJ2-5|15
CASSEGTGPQETQYF
TGCGCCAGCAGTGAGGGGACAGGTCCCCAAGAGACCCAGTACTTC
>TRBV7-2|NA|NA|TRBJ2-5|14
CASSPLAAPETQYF
TGTGCCAGCAGCCCCCTCGCGGCCCCAGAGACCCAGTACTTC
>TRBV5-1|TRBD2|NA|TRBJ2-1|15
CASNLREAHDNEQFF
TGCGCCAGCAATCTTCGGGAGGCCCATGACAATGAGCAGTTCTTC
>TRBV10-3|TRBD2|many|TRBJ2-7|15
CAISGPGLAGDEQYF
TGTGCCATCAGTGGCCCGGGACTAGCGGGTGACGAGCAGTACTTC
>TRBV7-9|NA|NA|TRBJ2-7|16
CASSLGEGKSSYEQYF
TGTGCCAGCAGCTTAGGAGAGGGTAAAAGCTCCTACGAGCAGTACTTC
>TRBV7-2|NA|NA|TRBJ2-3|12
CASSSRRDTQYF
TGTGCCAGCAGCTCCCGGAGAGATACGCAGTATTTT
>TRBV29-1|NA|NA|TRBJ2-6|13
CSAGTGGANVLTF
TGCAGCGCCGGGACTGGGGGGGCCAACGTCCTGACTTTC
>TRBV11-1|NA|NA|TRBJ1-1|14
CASRQTGLNTEAFF
TGTGCCAGCAGGCAAACAGGACTGAACACTGAAGCTTTCTTT
>TRBV6-5|NA|NA|TRBJ1-5|15
CASSFTGMAGQPQHF
TGTGCCAGCAGTTTTACAGGGATGGCGGGTCAGCCCCAGCATTTT